One and the same sample provided the 25 T cell receptor beta chains below, sequenced in a study of T cells in Graves' hyperthyroidism and ophthalmopathy. The investigators amplified TCR beta CDR3 regions from RNA transcripts. The HTBI primer set served for first-round RT-PCR of the TCR CDR3. TCRdb independently ran MiXCR on the multiplex PCR reads; one entry per CDR3 protein. Altogether about 300,000 distinct CDR3 sequences are present, roughly 20% being singletons, with the ten largest covering approximately 35%. Sequencing input: blood. Every receptor here comes from a man aged 50 or older with Graves' ophthalmopathy.

This clonotype occurred many times. The genes are TRBV5-1 and TRBJ1-2; 7 nucleotides align to TRBD1. V lost 0 bases to trimming and J lost 3 bases; unmatched junction nucleotides: 5. In germline, CDR1 is SGHRS, CDR2 YFSETQ. The CDR3 runs to 15 residues. In DNA, the CDR3 is TGCGCCAGCAGCTTGGAAACAGGGGCCTACTATGGCTACACCTTC. It is translated as CASSLETGAYYGYTF.

The chain is built from TRBV30 and TRBJ1-1; tentative D call: TRBD1 (6 bases). This CDR3 is 14 amino acids long. CDR1 and CDR2 from the germline V gene are GTSNPN and SVGIG (reference sequence). Trimming removed 4 bases from V and 6 bases from J, with 18 bases in between. The CDR3 loop is CAWTNSHRDPEAFF. The CDR3 DNA is TGTGCCTGGACGAACAGCCACAGGGATCCTGAAGCTTTCTTT.

The V and J genes are TRBV7-2 and TRBJ2-7; 8 bases line up with TRBD2. The CDR3 extends over 15 amino acids. Trimming at V came to 5 bases and at J to 1 base, leaving 7 bases not matched to a gene. Germline assignment: CDR1 SGHTA and CDR2 FQGNSA. The DNA for the CDR3 is TGTGCCAGCAGCCTCGCGACTAGCGCATCCTACGAGCAGTACTTC. Encoded protein: CASSLATSASYEQYF.

A few counts support this clonotype. The chain uses TRBV4-1 and TRBJ2-3, with 7 bases identical to TRBD2. Germline V gives CDR1 MGHRA, CDR2 YSYEKL. The CDR3 sequence is 16 residues long. J lost 1 base, V lost 4 bases, and 8 bases had no gene match. CDR3 protein: CASSLRPRGGTDTQYF. For the CDR3, the DNA is TGCGCCAGCAGCCTCCGTCCTCGGGGGGGCACAGATACGCAGTATTTT.

The gene calls are TRBV12-3 or TRBV12-4 and TRBJ2-3; the D is unclear. This CDR3 region has 13 residues. Trimming removed 4 bases at V and 3 bases at J, with 8 bases between. The DNA for the CDR3 is TGTGCCAGCAGTTCCCCGTTGACAGATACGCAGTATTTT. Its translation: CASSSPLTDTQYF.

This clonotype was counted only a few times. V usage is TRBV20-1 and J usage is TRBJ2-5; D might be TRBD2 (5 bases). Germline assignment: CDR1 DFQATT and CDR2 SNEGSKA (reference sequence). The CDR3 consists of 14 residues. The DNA for the CDR3 is TGCAGCGTTGAAGATATAGGACGGGGAGAGACCCAGTACTTC. It is translated as CSVEDIGRGETQYF.

This chain connects TRBV6-1 to TRBJ1-2; 8 nucleotides line up with TRBD1. CDR1 MNHNS and CDR2 SASEGT come from the germline V gene. This CDR3 is built from 13 residues. V lost 8 bases to trimming and J lost 5 bases; unmatched junction nucleotides: 7. The CDR3 nucleotides are TGTGCCAGCGGGGGACAGGTTGGGTATGGCTACACCTTC. Translation gives CASGGQVGYGYTF.

In its sample, this clonotype was seen a few times. This rearrangement joins TRBV4-2 to TRBJ1-5; the D gene is possibly TRBD1 (6 bases). CDR3 length: 15 residues. Germline V lookup: CDR1 LGHNA, CDR2 YNFKEQ. V was clipped by 0 bases and J by 9 bases, with 15 bases between them. CDR3 nucleotides: TGTGCCAGCAGCCAAGATAAACAGGGATTGGCGCCCCAGCATTTT. It encodes CASSQDKQGLAPQHF.

This chain connects TRBV7-3 to TRBJ2-7; 10 bases are shared with TRBD2. The CDR3 totals 15 residues. Per germline, CDR1 SGHTA and CDR2 FQGTGA. V was pared by 2 bases and J by 3 bases, with 4 bases of the junction left unmatched. CDR3 in amino acids: CASSLASSGSYEQYF. The CDR3 region has the DNA TGTGCCAGCAGCTTAGCGTCTAGCGGGAGCTACGAGCAGTACTTC.

V and J are TRBV19 and TRBJ2-2, with 9 positions matching TRBD1. Per the germline V gene, CDR1 is LNHDA and CDR2 is SQIVND (reference sequence). J lost 5 bases, V lost 5 bases, and 6 bases had no gene match. The CDR3 sequence is 15 residues long. The chain's CDR3 is CASSSPGQGTGELFF. The CDR3 DNA reads as TGTGCCAGTAGTTCCCCGGGACAGGGAACCGGGGAGCTGTTTTTT.

This clonotype was observed many times. This chain links TRBV20-1 with TRBJ2-7, with D possibly matching TRBD1 (6 bases). The CDR3 runs 14 residues. Germline lookup yields CDR1 DFQATT and CDR2 SNEGSKA (reference sequence). V was clipped by 5 bases and J by 2 bases, with 16 bases between them. CDR3 region: CSAAPWGQAYEQYF. The CDR3 DNA follows: TGCAGTGCTGCCCCATGGGGGCAGGCCTACGAGCAGTACTTC.

Note on this clonotype: With a much larger clone just one base away, this may be a read error. The chain combines TRBV7-2 with TRBJ2-7, with 12 bases fitting TRBD2. V lost 4 bases and J lost 5; bases outside the gene matches: 12. Germline-derived CDR1 and CDR2 are SGHTA and FQGNSA. This CDR3 region has 17 residues. The CDR3, as DNA: TGTGCCAGCAGCTCCGGGACTAGCGGGTTCTTTGACCACGAGCAGTACTTC. Encoded protein: CASSSGTSGFFDHEQYF.

V usage is TRBV14 and J usage is TRBJ1-2; 9 nucleotides align to TRBD1. The CDR3 is made up of 16 amino acids. Germline V CDR1 and CDR2: SGHDN, FVKESK. The V segment lost 0 bases and the J segment 8 bases; nucleotides outside the gene matches: 10. The CDR3 protein is CASSQDLDGTGSGYTF. The CDR3 DNA reads as TGTGCCAGCAGCCAAGATCTTGATGGGACAGGGTCAGGCTACACCTTC.

This clonotype was counted only a few times. The chain is built from TRBV24-1 and TRBJ1-1, with unresolved D. The CDR3 has 14 amino acids. Trimming removed 5 bases from V and 6 bases from J, with 15 bases in between. Germline V lookup: CDR1 KGHDR, CDR2 SFDVKD. CDR3 sequence (DNA): TGTGCCACCAGTGCGGGTTGGGATGTGGCTGAAGCTTTCTTT. Translating it yields CATSAGWDVAEAFF.

V usage is TRBV7-2 and J usage is TRBJ1-5; D unclear. V was clipped by 5 bases and J by 1 base, with 9 bases between them. CDR3 length: 14 residues. The germline CDR1 and CDR2 sequences are SGHTA and FQGNSA. CDR3 loop: CASSTAGSNQPQHF. Written as DNA, the CDR3 is TGTGCCAGCAGCACGGCCGGGAGCAATCAGCCCCAGCATTTT.

The V call is TRBV12-3 or TRBV12-4, the J call TRBJ2-3; D is perhaps TRBD1 (5 bases). With 7 bases removed from V and 0 bases from J, the gap between germline ends came to 5 bases. The CDR3 totals 12 residues. CDR3 sequence (DNA): TGTGCCAGCACAGGGAGCACAGATACGCAGTATTTT. Translated, it gives CASTGSTDTQYF.

This clonotype was counted only a few times. V gene TRBV28 combines with J gene TRBJ1-3; the D gene is possibly TRBD1 (6 bases). CDR1 and CDR2 (germline): MDHEN, SYDVKM. Trimming shortened V by 3 bases and J by 6 bases, and 12 bases separated the two germline ends. The CDR3 extends over 14 amino acids. CDR3 nucleotides: TGTGCCAGCAGTTTTAGTACAGGGACAAACACCATATATTTT. Translating it yields CASSFSTGTNTIYF.

The CDR3 reads CASSSDGGSYGYTF. The CDR3 region has the DNA TGTGCCAGCAGCTCCGACGGGGGAAGCTATGGCTACACCTTC. The chain carries TRBV6-1 and TRBJ1-2, with a possible D match to TRBD1 (5 bases). The CDR3 is made up of 14 amino acids. Germline-derived CDR1 and CDR2 are MNHNS and SASEGT. Trimming cost V 6 bases and J 4 bases, with 15 bases left between them.

This clonotype was observed a few times. The chain uses TRBV6-5 and TRBJ1-4, with TRBD1 matching 9 bases. The length of the CDR3 is 17 residues. Unmatched junction bases numbered 8, after V lost 1 base and J lost 5 bases. From germline, CDR1 is MNHEY and CDR2 SVGAGI. CDR3 DNA: TGTGCCAGCAGTTACTTGTCCGGACAGGGGAGGAATGAAAAACTGTTTTTT. This translates into CASSYLSGQGRNEKLFF.

V is TRBV6-1 and J is TRBJ1-3; D unclear. V dropped 2 bases and J dropped 0 bases, with 11 bases sitting between them. The CDR3 has 16 residues. Germline lookup yields CDR1 MNHNS and CDR2 SASEGT. CDR3 sequence reads: CASSEMSRNSGNTIYF. CDR3 in DNA: TGTGCCAGCAGTGAAATGAGCCGAAACTCTGGAAACACCATATATTTT.

This clonotype came up many times. The V and J genes are TRBV12-3 or TRBV12-4 and TRBJ2-7; possible D gene TRBD2, 6 bases. The V end was cut by 2 bases, the J end by 5 bases, with 13 bases between. The CDR3 loop spans 14 amino acids. CDR3 DNA sequence: TGTGCCAGCAGTTTATGGCGGGAAGCCCACGAGCAGTACTTC. This encodes CASSLWREAHEQYF.

This clonotype was seen repeatedly, ten times or more. The chain carries TRBV7-2 and TRBJ2-7; no definite D call. CDR1 SGHTA and CDR2 FQGNSA come from the germline V gene. The germline V and J ends were trimmed by 1 base and 0 bases, with 7 bases remaining between them. The CDR3 is 14 residues long. In DNA, the CDR3 is TGTGCCAGCAGCTTAGGTCTTAGCTCCTACGAGCAGTACTTC. Its protein product is CASSLGLSSYEQYF. The whole variable domain, remainder taken from reference TRBV7-2 and TRBJ2-7, is GAGVSQSPSNKVTEKGKDVELRCDPISGHTALYWYRQSLGQGLEFLIYFQGNSAPDKSGLPSDRFSAERTGGSVSTLTIQRTQQEDSAVYLCASSLGLSSYEQYFGPGTRLTVT.

In the case of this clonotype: Relative to the germline gene, one junction end is altered; a read error may explain this. The rearrangement links TRBV15 to TRBJ2-6; no definite D call. This CDR3 has 9 residues. CDR1 LNHNV and CDR2 YYDKDF come from the germline V gene (reference sequence). The CDR3 DNA reads TGCTCTGGGGCCAACGTCCTGACTTTC. Translated, it gives CSGANVLTF.

This clonotype was seen more than once but under ten times. V usage is TRBV30 and J usage is TRBJ2-3; weak D call: TRBD2 (6 bases). Germline CDR1 GTSNPN, CDR2 SVGIG (reference sequence). V shed 0 bases and J shed 5 bases, with 15 bases lying between them. The CDR3 spans 15 residues. The CDR3, as DNA: TGTGCCTGGAGTGTAACAGGAGGGCCGGGAGATACGCAGTATTTT. Encoded protein: CAWSVTGGPGDTQYF. The full variable domain, with the rest looked up from reference TRBV30 and TRBJ2-3, is SQTIHQWPATLVQPVGSPLSLECTVEGTSNPNLYWYRQAAGRGLQLLFYSVGIGQISSEVPQNLSASRPQDRQFILSSKKLLLSDSGFYLCAWSVTGGPGDTQYFGPGTRLTVL.

V usage is TRBV20-1 and J usage is TRBJ2-7; a weak D match, TRBD2 (6 bases). Germline V gene lookup returns CDR1 DFQATT and CDR2 SNEGSKA (reference sequence). The CDR3 consists of 15 residues. V lost 5 bases and J 0 bases, leaving 17 bases between the germline ends. This chain's CDR3 is CSAPLAGLSSYEQYF. CDR3 sequence (DNA): TGCAGTGCTCCCCTTGCGGGGCTGAGCTCCTACGAGCAGTACTTC.